These 2 T cell receptor beta chains originate from one sample sequenced in a study of blood T cells in healthy people across ages. Sample-barcoded 5' priming and a J-beta primer mix drove a second PCR of 7 to 11 cycles. TCRdb called the 5' RACE reads again in MiXCR, with one record for every CDR3 protein. The data hold 550,000 to 800,000 distinct CDR3 sequences, with about 32% observed a single time. The material sequenced was blood. All receptors derive from a woman of 80 years or more in good health.

The table lists this clonotype with a few counts. The rearrangement joins TRBV20-1 to TRBJ1-1, with D possibly matching TRBD1 (6 bases). This CDR3 spans 11 amino acids. With 5 bases removed from V and 7 bases from J, the gap between germline ends came to 11 bases. Germline CDR1 and CDR2: DFQATT and SNEGSKA (reference sequence). CDR3 protein: CSAPQGFEAFF. The CDR3 nucleotides read TGCAGTGCTCCCCAGGGGTTTGAAGCTTTCTTT.

This clonotype was observed a handful of times. The genes are TRBV18 and TRBJ2-5; possibly TRBD2 for D (5 bases). The CDR3 extends over 14 amino acids. Trimming cost V 0 bases and J 5 bases, with 10 bases left between them. CDR1 is KGHSH and CDR2 is LQKENI in the germline V gene. CDR3 sequence (DNA): TGTGCCAGCTCACCACCGTACGGCGGGGAGACCCAGTACTTC. The encoded protein is CASSPPYGGETQYF.